This T cell receptor beta chain was identified during a study of Graves' ophthalmopathy and Graves' hyperthyroidism. Across the study: Samples of peripheral blood were obtained at initial diagnosis, prior to treatment of any kind.

Amplified material comprised TCR beta CDR3 regions derived from RNA transcripts. An opening RT-PCR round employed HTBI primers and preceded a second-round multiplex PCR. One entry per CDR3 protein, called by TCRdb with MiXCR from the multiplex PCR reads. Among about 620,000 distinct CDR3 sequences listed, about 20% were seen once. A note on this clonotype: Mismatch with germline at one junction end may stem from a read error.

CDR1 is SEHNR, CDR2 FQNEAQ, per germline (reference sequence). The CDR3 sequence is 13 residues long. Clinical symptoms, serum thyroxine, TRAb, thyroid ultrasound and orbital computed tomography formed the basis of diagnosis. The chain uses TRBV7-9 and TRBJ2-7; a possible D gene is TRBD2 (6 bases). What was sequenced was peripheral blood. This sequence originates from a woman younger than 35 with stable Graves' hyperthyroidism. Some clones in this sample may be carry-over from other donors' samples. The CDR3 here is CASSLGTRYEQCF. The CDR3 DNA reads as TGTGCCAGCAGCCTTGGGACTCGATACGAGCAGTGCTTC. The full variable domain, its missing parts supplied by reference TRBV7-9 and TRBJ2-7, is DTGVSQNPRHKITKRGQNVTFRCDPISEHNRLYWYRQTLGQGPEFLTYFQNEAQLEKSRLLSDRFSAERPKGSFSTLEIQRTEQGDSAMYLCASSLGTRYEQCFGPGTRLTVT.